This T cell receptor beta chain was obtained from a study of tumor-infiltrating lymphocytes in primary liver carcinoma. Study-level points and caveats: Tumors had a significantly higher top-250-clone fraction than blood (p = 0.039). Lesser overlap characterized tumor-adjacent and tumor-blood pairs relative to tumor region pairs.

A note on this clonotype: The target antigen is unknown.

The input was approximately 500 ng total RNA; TCR beta cDNA was made from it with a constant-region primer. Slightly modified ARM-PCR, run as three nested multiplex PCR rounds, produced the TCR beta libraries. Using its own MiXCR run on the multiplex PCR reads, TCRdb lists one record per CDR3 protein. The profile shows roughly 100,000 distinct CDR3 sequences, roughly 85% of them singletons. The tissue used was unsorted bulk material of roughly 17-31 mg. RNA and DNA were co-extracted from it with the AllPrep DNA/RNA mini kit. Researchers took samples from five separate regions of each tumor. In every tumor sample, viable tumor cells made up over 80%. The sequenced material came from liver tumor tissue from sampling region 3. Subset denoted: tumor region T3, left-lateral pole. This clonotype was obtained from a man in his forties with primary liver carcinoma and hepatitis B virus infection.

This CDR3 is CASSGFEGSIDTQYF. In DNA, the CDR3 is TGTGCCAGCAGCGGTTTCGAGGGGAGTATAGATACGCAGTATTTT. This rearrangement joins TRBV4-2 to TRBJ2-3; D may correspond to TRBD1 or TRBD2 (5 bases each). Germline CDR1 LGHNA, CDR2 YNFKEQ. V lost 5 bases and J 5 bases, leaving 17 bases between the germline ends. This CDR3 is 15 amino acids long.